Below, 26 T cell receptor beta chains from the same sample are listed, as sequenced in a study of cytotoxic CD8 clonotypes in ibrutinib-treated CLL. Only in-frame clones appear in the TCRdb table, and some are missing; sequencing was by immunoSEQ multiplex PCR. This sample carries approximately 340,000 clones, around 66% of them seen once, and the ten largest clones take approximately 6%. The sequencing used PBMCs, collected after 36 months of ibrutinib treatment. The source of these receptors is a human donor with chronic lymphocytic leukemia.

V is TRBV21-1 and J is TRBJ2-3; the table's TRBD2 call for D was not verified on the DNA. TRBV21-1 is listed as a pseudogene. The CDR3 totals 18 residues. The CDR3 spells CASSKGPQRGGNTDTQYF. Written as DNA, the CDR3 is TGTGCCAGCAGCAAAGGACCCCAGCGGGGGGGGAACACAGATACGCAGTATTTT.

The chain employs TRBV4-1 and TRBJ1-6; tentative D call: TRBD1 (6 bases). Between the trimmed V and J ends, which lost 4 bases and 9 bases, there was a span of 16 bases. The CDR3 is 15 residues long. Germline CDR1 and CDR2: MGHRA and YSYEKL. CDR3 sequence reads: CASSPLGGVVSPLHF. CDR3 coding DNA: TGCGCCAGCAGCCCCCTAGGGGGGGTGGTTTCACCCCTCCACTTT.

The V and J genes are TRBV7-3 and TRBJ2-1, with TRBD1 as a possible D gene (7 bases). With 4 bases removed from V and 8 bases from J, the gap between germline ends came to 24 bases. The CDR3 is 17 amino acids. Germline V gene sequence: CDR1 SGHTA, CDR2 FQGTGA. The DNA of the CDR3 is TGTGCCAGCAGCTGGGCGGGGTTAACAGGGGATCACGATGAGCAGTTCTTC. Protein product: CASSWAGLTGDHDEQFF.

This clone was picked up a small number of times. The V call is TRBV5-5, the J call TRBJ2-7, with D perhaps given as TRBD1 or TRBD2 (5 bases each). The CDR3 runs 13 residues. Germline CDR1 reads SGHKS; CDR2 reads YYEKEE (reference sequence). V lost 3 bases to trimming and J lost 3 bases, with 10 bases between them. DNA for the CDR3: TGTGCCAGCAGCTCCGGGGCTAGCTACGAGCAGTACTTC. It codes for CASSSGASYEQYF.

This chain uses TRBV7-9 with TRBJ2-3; 7 bases agree with TRBD2. This CDR3 is 13 amino acids long. V shed 7 bases, J shed 2 bases, and the junction held 3 bases outside the gene matches. From germline, CDR1 is SEHNR and CDR2 FQNEAQ (reference sequence). The CDR3, as DNA: TGTGCCAGCACCGGGACTACCACAGATACGCAGTATTTT. Protein product: CASTGTTTDTQYF.

The chain carries TRBV11-2 and TRBJ2-7; the match to TRBD1 covers 11 bases. There are 17 residues in the CDR3. V shed 0 bases, J shed 4 bases, and the junction held 8 bases outside the gene matches. CDR1 is SGHAT, CDR2 FQNNGV, per germline. In DNA form, the CDR3 reads TGTGCCAGCAGCTTAGATAGGTGGGACAGGGGGTCATACGAGCAGTACTTC. It codes for CASSLDRWDRGSYEQYF.

The chain is built from TRBV6-5 and TRBJ2-7; D remains unclear. The CDR3 extends over 14 amino acids. The germline V gene encodes CDR1 MNHEY and CDR2 SVGAGI. V was clipped by 1 base and J by 11 bases, with 18 bases between them. CDR3 in amino acids: CASSYFPRTTWEYF. The CDR3 DNA reads as TGTGCCAGCAGTTACTTCCCGCGAACGACATGGGAGTACTTC.

This clone was counted only a few times. The chain couples TRBV15 to TRBJ1-2; 9 bases fit TRBD1. Germline V CDR1 and CDR2: LNHNV, YYDKDF (reference sequence). The ends lost 0 bases at V and 7 bases at J; junction bases unmatched: 12. The CDR3 totals 17 residues. DNA for the CDR3: TGTGCCACCAGCAGAGATCACGGACAGGGGATTTTTCTTGGCTACACCTTC. Its protein is CATSRDHGQGIFLGYTF. Full variable domain (rest looked up from reference TRBV15 and TRBJ1-2): DAMVIQNPRYQVTQFGKPVTLSCSQTLNHNVMYWYQQKSSQAPKLLFHYYDKDFNNEADTPDNFQSRRPNTSFCFLDIRSPGLGDTAMYLCATSRDHGQGIFLGYTFGSGTRLTVV.

The sample holds a few counts of this clone. This chain links TRBV6-5 with TRBJ2-2; 7 bases align to TRBD2. Germline CDR1 reads MNHEY; CDR2 reads SVGAGI. After removal of 3 bases from V and 6 bases from J, the junction contained 1 base not matched to a gene. CDR3 size: 13 residues. The CDR3 reads CASSYAGAGELFF. In DNA, the CDR3 is TGTGCCAGCAGTTATGCGGGGGCCGGGGAGCTGTTTTTT.

The chain uses TRBV28 and TRBJ2-3; either TRBD1 or TRBD2 may supply D (6 bases each). Trimming shortened V by 3 bases and J by 6 bases, and 13 bases separated the two germline ends. Looked up from germline, CDR1 is MDHEN and CDR2 is SYDVKM. The CDR3 sequence is 14 residues long. The CDR3 bases are TGTGCCAGCAGTTTGATGGGGGCGGGGGATACGCAGTATTTT. Translated: CASSLMGAGDTQYF.

The chain couples TRBV18 to TRBJ1-4; 8 nucleotides align to TRBD1. Per germline, CDR1 KGHSH and CDR2 LQKENI. V lost 6 bases and J lost 10; bases outside the gene matches: 10. The CDR3 loop spans 14 amino acids. In DNA, the CDR3 is TGTGCCAGCTCCCCGGGACAGGAGGTCGGAAAACTGTTTTTT. Residues: CASSPGQEVGKLFF.

J is TRBJ2-7 and V is TRBV7-2; D might be TRBD2 (5 bases). The germline gives CDR1 SGHTA, CDR2 FQGNSA. The V end was cut by 5 bases, the J end by 6 bases, with 11 bases between. There are 12 residues in the CDR3. The CDR3: CASSPYEGEQYF. Written as DNA, the CDR3 is TGTGCCAGCAGCCCCTATGAGGGCGAGCAGTACTTC. The variable domain in full, completed from reference TRBV7-2 and TRBJ2-7, reads GAGVSQSPSNKVTEKGKDVELRCDPISGHTALYWYRQSLGQGLEFLIYFQGNSAPDKSGLPSDRFSAERTGGSVSTLTIQRTQQEDSAVYLCASSPYEGEQYFGPGTRLTVT.

The chain carries TRBV5-1 and TRBJ2-2; tentatively, D is TRBD2 (5 bases). V dropped 0 bases and J dropped 1 base, with 10 bases sitting between them. The CDR3 has 16 residues. From germline, CDR1 is SGHRS and CDR2 YFSETQ. CDR3 protein: CASSLARVRNTGELFF. CDR3 in DNA: TGCGCCAGCAGCTTGGCGAGGGTTCGGAACACCGGGGAGCTGTTTTTT.

V gene TRBV9 combines with J gene TRBJ2-5; 10 bases align to TRBD1. J was trimmed by 4 bases and V by 0 bases; bases with no gene match: 9. Germline V gene lookup returns CDR1 SGDLS and CDR2 YYNGEE. The CDR3 spans 17 residues. This CDR3 is CASSVGIGTGAGETQYF. The CDR3 bases are TGTGCCAGCAGCGTAGGGATCGGGACAGGGGCTGGAGAGACCCAGTACTTC.

This clone was seen a few times. The CDR3 bases are TGCGCCAGCAGTAATGGACAGTTCAATGAGCAGTTCTTC. Its protein is CASSNGQFNEQFF. This chain uses TRBV10-2 with TRBJ2-1; D possibly corresponds to TRBD1 (6 bases). CDR3 length: 13 residues. Trimming shortened V by 5 bases and J by 6 bases, and 11 bases separated the two germline ends. Germline V CDR1 and CDR2: WSHSY, SAAADI.

The chain has TRBV18 and TRBJ1-4; D call uncertain. CDR3 length: 16 amino acids. Trimming left V 2 bases short and J 4 bases short, with 14 bases between. Per germline, CDR1 KGHSH and CDR2 LQKENI. The CDR3 sequence: CASSPNGGQSNEKLFF. DNA of the CDR3: TGTGCCAGCTCACCAAACGGCGGCCAGAGTAATGAAAAACTGTTTTTT.

The chain is built from TRBV28 and TRBJ1-3; tentatively, D is TRBD1 (5 bases). Trimming cost V 6 bases and J 0 bases, with 12 bases left between them. This CDR3 has 15 residues. CDR1 MDHEN and CDR2 SYDVKM come from the germline V gene. The CDR3 DNA sequence: TGTGCCAGCAGCCAGGACACCATCTCTGGAAACACCATATATTTT. It specifies CASSQDTISGNTIYF.

V usage is TRBV2 and J usage is TRBJ1-2, with 10 bases that match TRBD1. This CDR3 comprises 13 residues. Germline V gene lookup returns CDR1 SNHLY and CDR2 FYNNEI. Trimming removed 4 bases from V and 8 bases from J; junction bases left unmatched: 4. This CDR3 is CASSATGGEGYTF. The CDR3 bases are TGTGCCAGCAGTGCGACAGGGGGCGAGGGCTACACCTTC. Complete variable domain (other parts from reference TRBV2 and TRBJ1-2): EPEVTQTPSHQVTQMGQEVILRCVPISNHLYFYWYRQILGQKVEFLVSFYNNEISEKSEIFDDQFSVERPDGSNFTLKIRSTKLEDSAMYFCASSATGGEGYTFGSGTRLTVV.

This chain uses TRBV20-1 with TRBJ2-7; D may match TRBD1 or TRBD2 (5 bases each). Germline CDR1 and CDR2: DFQATT and SNEGSKA (reference sequence). Trimming took 3 bases from V and 4 from J, leaving 7 bases between them. The CDR3 is made up of 11 amino acids. CDR3 sequence: CSARWGYEQYF. Here the CDR3 DNA reads TGCAGTGCTAGGTGGGGGTACGAGCAGTACTTC.

This clone was recorded only once. The V gene is TRBV27, the J gene TRBJ2-1; 11 nucleotides match TRBD2. V shed 0 bases, J shed 5 bases, and the junction held 9 bases outside the gene matches. The CDR3 extends over 18 amino acids. CDR1 and CDR2 from the germline V gene are MNHEY and SMNVEV (reference sequence). DNA for the CDR3: TGTGCCAGCAGTTTATCGCCCCCGACTAGCGGGGCTCACAATGAGCAGTTCTTC. It yields the protein CASSLSPPTSGAHNEQFF.

The CDR3 coding sequence is TGTGCCAGCTCTCCCCGGCGGGGGGGACAAGAGACCCAGTACTTC. Amino acids: CASSPRRGGQETQYF. The chain joins TRBV18 to TRBJ2-5, with 9 bases fitting TRBD2. The CDR3 totals 15 residues. With 6 bases clipped from V and 2 bases from J, the junction kept 7 bases outside the gene matches. Germline V lookup: CDR1 KGHSH, CDR2 LQKENI.

The chain is built from TRBV20-1 and TRBJ2-3; the D is unclear. Germline V gene sequence: CDR1 DFQATT, CDR2 SNEGSKA (reference sequence). This CDR3 is built from 10 residues. Trimming shortened V by 6 bases and J by 6 bases, and 7 bases separated the two germline ends. The DNA of the CDR3 is TGCAGTGCCCTCCAGGATACGCAGTATTTT. It translates to CSALQDTQYF.

The genes are TRBV2 and TRBJ2-1; D uncertain. Germline CDR1 is SNHLY and CDR2 is FYNNEI. The CDR3 sequence is 13 residues long. V dropped 7 bases and J dropped 4 bases, with 11 bases sitting between them. In DNA form, the CDR3 reads TGTGCCAGCACAGGAGTTGGGTACAATGAGCAGTTCTTC. This sequence encodes CASTGVGYNEQFF.

A few counts support this clone. The CDR3 DNA sequence: TGTGCCAGCAGCTTAGTCGTAACAAGCAATCAGCCCCAGCATTTT. It translates to CASSLVVTSNQPQHF. This chain links TRBV7-2 with TRBJ1-5, with no clear D. The length of the CDR3 is 15 residues. Germline loops: CDR1 SGHTA, CDR2 FQGNSA. Trimming left V 1 base short and J 1 base short, with 8 bases between.

V usage is TRBV9 and J usage is TRBJ1-2; D uncertain. This CDR3 region has 11 residues. V was shortened by 6 bases and J by 4 bases, with 7 bases between the two germline ends. Germline CDR1 is SGDLS and CDR2 is YYNGEE. CDR3 DNA sequence: TGTGCCAGCAAATCTCTCTATGGCTACACCTTC. It codes for CASKSLYGYTF.

J is TRBJ2-2 and V is TRBV7-2; D might be TRBD1 (5 bases). Trimming removed 4 bases at V and 6 bases at J, with 9 bases between. The CDR3 runs 13 residues. Per the germline V gene, CDR1 is SGHTA and CDR2 is FQGNSA. The CDR3, as DNA: TGTGCCAGCAGCTCAAGGGGCCCCGGGGAGCTGTTTTTT. Its protein is CASSSRGPGELFF.